The T cell receptor beta chain under discussion was sequenced for a study of radiation and T cells in renal cell carcinoma. Study-wide results and limits: Without pretreatment biopsies, baseline tumor clonotype presence was undetermined.

This clone appeared a few times. Its cognate antigen is unknown. Germline-derived CDR1 and CDR2 are SSHAT and FNYEAQ (reference sequence). V lost 4 bases, J lost 6 bases, and 11 bases lay in between. CDR3 length: 13 residues. TCRdb's table, derived via immunoSEQ multiplex PCR, lists solely in-frame clones and lacks some. The table includes some 97,000 clones, roughly 82% detected once. Time point in this sample: blood 4 weeks post-SBRT, at nephrectomy. Treatment of the sample: 15 Gy SBRT to primary tumor, nephrectomy 4 weeks later. After SBRT, blood was collected at 2 and 4 weeks, plus baseline. The sample here was blood, taken from a patient whose treatment included radiotherapy and nephrectomy. The chain combines TRBV7-7 with TRBJ2-3; either TRBD1 or TRBD2 may fit D (5 bases each). The origin of this receptor is a man aged 60 to 75 with renal cell carcinoma. The CDR3 here is CASSSGTSDTQYF. DNA of the CDR3: TGTGCCAGCAGCTCCGGGACGTCCGATACGCAGTATTTT.